This T cell receptor (beta chain) was recovered during a study of blood T cells in healthy people across ages (dated by TCRdb to 2013 to 2016). Some background on the complete study: In model experiments, template switching captured roughly one uniquely barcoded TCR beta cDNA molecule for every two T cells. The donors were split into four age groups: young (average 16 years), middle-aged (39), aged (roughly 60) and long-lived (over 75). The study measured age-related changes in TCR beta repertoire diversity using deep sequencing normalized with unique cDNA molecular identifiers. Two additional independent replicas of 1 million unique cDNA reads from the same blood draw were analyzed for two donors (one aged 18 to 30 and one aged 80 or older). To avoid experimental bias, donors of different ages were randomly spread across the sequencing lanes. Paper-wide results and their limitations: Because donor CMV infection status was unknown, age-related changes in expanded clonotypes were potentially confounded. Compared with the aged group, more naive CD4+ T cells, fewer expanded clones and increased TCR diversity were shown by the long-lived group, suggesting age selection. A strong correlation was found between observed TCR beta diversity and the percentage of naive T cells measured by flow cytometry. Estimates of total diversity based on one million sequenced T cells were regarded as lower bounds and as underestimates. Observed TCR beta diversity per million T cells fell roughly linearly with age, and a significant reduction was already apparent by age roughly 40. Because profiling used bulk unsorted PBMCs, naive and antigen-experienced compartments could not be compared conclusively.

Systemically healthy Caucasian individuals from Russia, roughly 40 in total and aged 6 to 90 years, were included as donors. About 10 milliliters of peripheral blood were collected from each donor into EDTA-treated Vacutainer tubes. Ficoll-Paque density-gradient centrifugation was used to isolate PBMCs, with at least 7 million per sample. Total RNA, at least 6 micrograms per sample, was extracted from PBMCs with Trizol reagent. For every donor, flow cytometry on a PBMC aliquot measured the percentage of naive CD45RAhigh/CD27high T cells. Deletion took 0 bases off V and 5 bases off J, with a span of 11 bases between the germline ends. CDR1 and CDR2 (MGHRA, YSYEKL) derive from the germline V gene. The CDR3 sequence holds 15 residues, the cysteine and phenylalanine included. Just the 45-base CDR3 DNA is kept, in frame starting at base 1. This clonotype appeared a few times. This clone's antigen is unknown. No base quality information exists; no much larger clone differs at one position.

Receptor amplification or capture employed 5' RACE. A second PCR of about 7 to 12 cycles was run with a J-beta primer mix and a sample-barcoded 5' primer. Each TCR beta cDNA molecule received a unique molecular identifier from a template-switch 5' adaptor carrying 12 random nucleotides. At least 2.5 million CDR3-containing paired-end reads were obtained from each sample. First-strand cDNA synthesis was performed from all RNA using the Mint cDNA synthesis kit, with priming by a TRBC-specific oligonucleotide. Following uracil-DNA glycosylase treatment, all cDNA underwent a first 18-cycle PCR with the universal primers M1SS and BC2_uni_R. From the authors' description of their analysis: Normalization of each sample was performed by random selection of 1 million high-quality reads, each carrying a distinct molecular identifier. Instead of being binned into consensus sequences, reads that shared molecular identifiers were thrown out. CDR3 identification, clonotype clustering and error correction used MiTCR with a Q25 quality threshold and the strictest error-elimination algorithm. Lower-bound total TCR beta diversity was estimated with a nonparametric unseen species model using Euler transformation. TCRdb reworked the public reads: Q25 trimming with fastp, MiXCR clone assembly, productive beta chains retained. Each entry merges the rows of one CDR3 protein and shows their most common DNA and genes. The authors' filters were not applied to this entry. Present in this sample are fewer than 2,000,000 distinct CDR3 sequences, about 39% of which were seen just once. The ten largest account for about 23% of the sample.

This receptor chain uses TRBV4-1 and TRBJ1-5; confidence is insufficient to name the D gene. The TCR sequence derives from a human donor in good health. Material for sequencing was blood. CDR3 reads: CASSQDGQSDQPQHF. The DNA sequence is TGCGCCAGCAGCCAAGATGGGCAGTCCGATCAGCCCCAGCATTTT.